This T cell receptor beta chain is from a study of T cells in localized non-small cell lung cancer. V was pared by 7 bases and J by 0 bases, with 16 bases of the junction left unmatched. Germline CDR1 and CDR2: SQVTM and ANQGSEA. This CDR3 has 18 residues. There are a few counts of this clone. Its antigen is as yet unknown. Study observations and caveats: In adjacent lung appeared a median roughly 56 of the top 100 tumor clones.

Sequencing was performed with immunoSEQ multiplex PCR; in TCRdb, only in-frame clones are kept and a portion is missing. The repertoire holds more than 25,000 clones, 91% seen once, with approximately 5% in the top ten. Sequenced material: PBMCs, taken before any cancer treatment. The receptor was derived from a man between 40 and 70 years old with stage II lung adenocarcinoma. V usage is TRBV29-1 and J usage is TRBJ2-1; 9 bases fit TRBD2. CDR3 nucleotide sequence: TGCAGCGCCCAAGGCTCTAGCGGGGCGTCGAGCTCCTACAATGAGCAGTTCTTC. Amino acid sequence: CSAQGSSGASSSYNEQFF.